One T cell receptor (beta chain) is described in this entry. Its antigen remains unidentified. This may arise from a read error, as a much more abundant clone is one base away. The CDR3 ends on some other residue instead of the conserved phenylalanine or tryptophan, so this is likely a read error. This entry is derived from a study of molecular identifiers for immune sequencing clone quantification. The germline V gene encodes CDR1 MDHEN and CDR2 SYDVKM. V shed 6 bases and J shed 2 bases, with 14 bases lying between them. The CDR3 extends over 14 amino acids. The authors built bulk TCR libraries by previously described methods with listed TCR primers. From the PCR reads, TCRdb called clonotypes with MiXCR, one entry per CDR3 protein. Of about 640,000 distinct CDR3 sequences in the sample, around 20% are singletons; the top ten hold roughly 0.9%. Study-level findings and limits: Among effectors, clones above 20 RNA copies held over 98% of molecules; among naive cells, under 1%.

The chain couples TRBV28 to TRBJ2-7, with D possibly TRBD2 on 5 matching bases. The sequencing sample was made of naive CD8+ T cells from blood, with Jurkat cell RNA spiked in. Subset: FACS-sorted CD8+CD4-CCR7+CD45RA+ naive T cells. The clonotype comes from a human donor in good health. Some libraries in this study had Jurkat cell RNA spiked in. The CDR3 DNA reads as TGTGCCAGCAGACGAGGGTGGCCCCCCTACGAGCAGTACATC. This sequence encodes CASRRGWPPYEQYI.